This TCR beta chain was observed in a study of blood T cell repertoires in COVID-19. Overall study: Samples representing acute and convalescent COVID-19 were sourced from the United States, Italy and Spain. The cDNA or gDNA used as material had been derived from T cells, B-cell-depleted T cells, or PBMCs.

Original methodology: Amplification of reference gene primers was used by the study to estimate nucleated cell counts. The protocol was immunoSEQ multiplex PCR, while the TCRdb copy is restricted to in-frame clones and leaves out a portion. The V and J calls and clone size were taken over from that table, and D and trimming were inferred from the DNA. The sample records about 100,000 clones, 70% to 90% being singletons. Self-reported history from a screening survey and questionnaire set each donor's cohort. Sequenced: PBMCs or T cells enriched from blood (not recorded which). The source of this sequence is a woman in her forties or fifties who had recovered from COVID-19.

DNA for the CDR3: TGCGCCAGCGCCGCGGACAGATTCTCTGGAAACACCATATATTTT. Protein product: CASAADRFSGNTIYF. This chain joins TRBV5-1 and TRBJ1-3; a possible D gene is TRBD1 (6 bases). CDR1 SGHRS and CDR2 YFSETQ come from the germline V gene. V was shortened by 7 bases and J by 0 bases, with 14 bases between the two germline ends. The CDR3 runs to 15 residues.